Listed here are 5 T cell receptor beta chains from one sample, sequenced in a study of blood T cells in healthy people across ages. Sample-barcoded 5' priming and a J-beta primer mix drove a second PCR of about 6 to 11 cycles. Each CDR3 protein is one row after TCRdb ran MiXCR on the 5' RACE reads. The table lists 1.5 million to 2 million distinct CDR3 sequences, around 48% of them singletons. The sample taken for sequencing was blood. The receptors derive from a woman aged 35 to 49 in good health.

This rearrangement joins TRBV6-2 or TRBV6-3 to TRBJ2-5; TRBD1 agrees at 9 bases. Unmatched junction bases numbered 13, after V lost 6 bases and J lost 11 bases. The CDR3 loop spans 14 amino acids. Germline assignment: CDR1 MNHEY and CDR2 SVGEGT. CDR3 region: CASRSTGGVNEQYF. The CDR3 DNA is TGTGCCAGCAGGTCGACAGGGGGGGTCAATGAGCAGTACTTC.

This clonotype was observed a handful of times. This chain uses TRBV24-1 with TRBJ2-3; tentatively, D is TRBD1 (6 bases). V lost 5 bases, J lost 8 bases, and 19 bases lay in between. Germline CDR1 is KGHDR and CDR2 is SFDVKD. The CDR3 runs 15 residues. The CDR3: CATSASTGLVSTQYF. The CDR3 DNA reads TGTGCCACCAGTGCGTCGACAGGTCTAGTGAGTACGCAGTATTTT.

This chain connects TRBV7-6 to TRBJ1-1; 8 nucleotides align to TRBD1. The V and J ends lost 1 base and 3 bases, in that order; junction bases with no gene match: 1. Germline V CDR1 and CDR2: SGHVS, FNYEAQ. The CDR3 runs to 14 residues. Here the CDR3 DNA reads TGTGCCAGCAGCTTAGAACAGGGGGACACTGAAGCTTTCTTT. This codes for CASSLEQGDTEAFF. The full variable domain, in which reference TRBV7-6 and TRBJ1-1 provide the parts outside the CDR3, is GAGVSQSPRYKVTKRGQDVALRCDPISGHVSLYWYRQALGQGPEFLTYFNYEAQQDKSGLPNDRFSAERPEGSISTLTIQRTEQRDSAMYRCASSLEQGDTEAFFGQGTRLTVV.

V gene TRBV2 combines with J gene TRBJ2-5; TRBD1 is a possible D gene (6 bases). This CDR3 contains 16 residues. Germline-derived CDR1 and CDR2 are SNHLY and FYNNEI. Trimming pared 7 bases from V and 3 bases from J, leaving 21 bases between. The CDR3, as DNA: TGTGCCAGCATGGAAAAGGTGGACAGCTCGAAAGAGACCCAGTACTTC. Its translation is CASMEKVDSSKETQYF.

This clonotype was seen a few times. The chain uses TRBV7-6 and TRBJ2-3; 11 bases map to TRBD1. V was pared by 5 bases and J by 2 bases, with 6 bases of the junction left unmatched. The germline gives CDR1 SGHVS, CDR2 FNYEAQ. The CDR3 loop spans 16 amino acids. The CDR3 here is CASSLGTGGPTDTQYF. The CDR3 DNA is TGTGCCAGCAGCCTAGGGACAGGGGGACCCACAGATACGCAGTATTTT.